These 15 T cell receptor beta chains were all obtained from the same sample, sequenced in a study of PD-1 blockade in classical Hodgkin lymphoma. Stated time point: cycle 4 day 1 (C4D1), after 5 to 7 weeks of nivolumab. Each and every patient relapsed after autologous stem cell transplantation, and patients got differing brentuximab vedotin exposure. Generated by immunoSEQ multiplex PCR, the TCRdb table keeps only in-frame clones and is missing some. The sample has tens of thousands of clones, around 90% seen once. This material consisted of peripheral blood mononuclear cells (PBMCs), taken before the fourth cycle of nivolumab. Receptors were obtained from a human donor with classical Hodgkin lymphoma.

CDR3 coding DNA: TGTGCCAGTACAGGCCATAATGAAAAACTGTTTTTT. Its translation: CASTGHNEKLFF. The rearrangement uses TRBV19 and TRBJ1-4; D is uncertain. V lost 7 bases to trimming and J lost 4 bases, with 7 bases between them. Per the germline V gene, CDR1 is LNHDA and CDR2 is SQIVND (reference sequence). This CDR3 is built from 12 residues.

This clone has just one count. The chain recombines TRBV5-4 with TRBJ1-6; no definite D call. The CDR3 has 12 amino acids. The ends were cut back, 4 bases at V and 10 bases at J, with 9 bases in the middle. CDR1 and CDR2 (germline): SGHNT, YYREEE (reference sequence). As DNA, the CDR3 is TGTGCCAGCAGCAGTCCCGGGTCACCCCTCCACTTT. This codes for CASSSPGSPLHF.

The genes are TRBV5-1 and TRBJ2-3; D perhaps matches TRBD2 (5 bases). The CDR3 loop spans 12 amino acids. V lost 4 bases and J 6 bases, leaving 9 bases between the germline ends. CDR1 is SGHRS, CDR2 YFSETQ, per germline. This chain's CDR3 is CASSEDSDTQYF. CDR3 nucleotide sequence: TGCGCCAGCAGCGAGGACTCTGATACGCAGTATTTT. Using reference TRBV5-1 and TRBJ2-3 for the parts outside the CDR3, the full variable domain is KAGVTQTPRYLIKTRGQQVTLSCSPISGHRSVSWYQQTPGQGLQFLFEYFSETQRNKGNFPGRFSGRQFSNSRSEMNVSTLELGDSALYLCASSEDSDTQYFGPGTRLTVL.

V gene TRBV10-3 combines with J gene TRBJ2-1; TRBD2 is a possible D gene (5 bases). The V gene lost 4 bases and the J gene lost 1 base, with 14 bases spanning the gap. CDR3 size: 16 residues. CDR1 and CDR2 (germline): ENHRY, SYGVKD. This CDR3 is CAISGMWSGSYNEQFF. For the CDR3, the DNA is TGTGCCATCAGTGGGATGTGGTCGGGGTCCTACAATGAGCAGTTCTTC.

The J gene is TRBJ2-7, the V gene TRBV18, with TRBD1 identical over 8 bases. Germline CDR1 KGHSH, CDR2 LQKENI. The junction had 8 bases not matched to a gene; V was cut back by 5 bases and J by 2 bases. The length of the CDR3 is 15 residues. CDR3 in DNA: TGTGCCAGCTCAAAACAGGGGGGATATCCCTACGAGCAGTACTTC. Its protein is CASSKQGGYPYEQYF.

The V call is TRBV29-1, the J call TRBJ2-6, with D possibly TRBD2 on 5 matching bases. CDR1 is SQVTM, CDR2 ANQGSEA, per germline. The V end lost 4 bases, the J end lost 1 base, and 11 bases lay between the germline ends. The CDR3 has 15 residues. The CDR3 sequence: CSVVEGRSGANVLTF. The CDR3 region has the DNA TGCAGCGTTGTCGAGGGCCGGTCTGGGGCCAACGTCCTGACTTTC.

The gene calls are TRBV30 and TRBJ1-5; weak D call: TRBD1 (5 bases). Germline assignment: CDR1 GTSNPN and CDR2 SVGIG (reference sequence). V was trimmed by 5 bases and J by 4 bases, leaving 12 bases between them. There are 13 residues in the CDR3. The CDR3 region is CAWSLGGNQPQHF. CDR3 sequence (DNA): TGTGCCTGGTCGCTGGGGGGTAATCAGCCCCAGCATTTT.

The chain is built from TRBV7-8 and TRBJ1-1; D is undetermined. The CDR3 sequence is 15 residues long. CDR1 and CDR2 from the germline V gene are SGHVS and FQNEAQ. V was cut by 3 bases and J by 5 bases, with 16 bases left in between. The CDR3 nucleotides are TGTGCCAGCAGCTTTTCTGACGAGGGAAGTACTGAAGCTTTCTTT. Translating it yields CASSFSDEGSTEAFF.

The rearrangement joins TRBV5-4 to TRBJ2-7; 8 bases align to TRBD2. Looked up from germline, CDR1 is SGHNT and CDR2 is YYREEE (reference sequence). J lost 10 bases, V lost 4 bases, and 16 bases had no gene match. The length of the CDR3 is 15 residues. DNA for the CDR3: TGTGCCAGCAGCCCCTCCTTTTCCGGGACTAGTGATCAGTACTTC. This encodes CASSPSFSGTSDQYF.

This clone has only a few counts. V and J are TRBV11-3 and TRBJ2-2; D may be TRBD2 (6 bases). The germline gives CDR1 SGHNT, CDR2 YENEEA. Trimming took off 5 bases at V and 5 bases at J, with 9 bases between the two ends. The CDR3 contains 13 residues. CDR3 region: CASSTTSTGELFF. The CDR3 DNA reads as TGTGCCAGCAGCACGACTAGTACCGGGGAGCTGTTTTTT.

The chain is built from TRBV18 and TRBJ2-7; tentatively, D is TRBD2 (6 bases). The CDR3 has 13 residues. Trimming stripped 6 bases from V and 5 bases from J, with 14 bases between. Germline V gene lookup returns CDR1 KGHSH and CDR2 LQKENI. Written as DNA, the CDR3 is TGTGCCAGCTCCGCCTTCGGGGGAGACGAGCAGTACTTC. Its protein product is CASSAFGGDEQYF. Full variable domain (missing parts from reference TRBV18 and TRBJ2-7): NAGVMQNPRHLVRRRGQEARLRCSPMKGHSHVYWYRQLPEEGLKFMVYLQKENIIDESGMPKERFSAEFPKEGPSILRIQQVVRGDSAAYFCASSAFGGDEQYFGPGTRLTVT.

The chain uses TRBV7-2 and TRBJ1-3; D gene ambiguous. The CDR3 extends over 18 amino acids. In germline, CDR1 is SGHTA, CDR2 FQGNSA. The germline V and J ends were trimmed by 2 bases and 2 bases, with 19 bases remaining between them. The CDR3 DNA follows: TGTGCCAGCAGCTTATTTTGTGGTTCGTGTGGTACTGGAAACACCATATATTTT. This sequence encodes CASSLFCGSCGTGNTIYF.

The rearrangement uses TRBV10-3 and TRBJ2-3; unclear D gene. The CDR3 sequence is 14 residues long. Trimming took off 6 bases at V and 2 bases at J, with 12 bases between the two ends. The germline V gene encodes CDR1 ENHRY and CDR2 SYGVKD. As DNA, the CDR3 is TGTGCCATCAGGCCGCATTATTACACAGATACGCAGTATTTT. This translates into CAIRPHYYTDTQYF.

The chain carries TRBV4-1 and TRBJ1-5; a possible D gene is TRBD1 (5 bases). In germline, CDR1 is MGHRA, CDR2 YSYEKL. The CDR3 is made up of 16 amino acids. The V end lost 2 bases, the J end lost 0 bases, and 11 bases lay between the germline ends. The CDR3 nucleotides are TGCGCCAGCAGCCAACTCTCAGGGACTAGCAATCAGCCCCAGCATTTT. Its protein product is CASSQLSGTSNQPQHF.

The CDR3 spells CAWSPLDRDNEQYF. The CDR3 DNA reads as TGTGCCTGGAGTCCCTTAGACAGGGACAACGAGCAGTACTTC. The genes are TRBV30 and TRBJ2-7, with 7 bases matching TRBD1. This CDR3 has 14 amino acids. Germline CDR1 and CDR2: GTSNPN and SVGIG (reference sequence). The V segment lost 2 bases and the J segment 5 bases; nucleotides outside the gene matches: 9. The whole variable domain, filled in from reference TRBV30 and TRBJ2-7, reads SQTIHQWPATLVQPVGSPLSLECTVEGTSNPNLYWYRQAAGRGLQLLFYSVGIGQISSEVPQNLSASRPQDRQFILSSKKLLLSDSGFYLCAWSPLDRDNEQYFGPGTRLTVT.